One and the same sample provided the 10 T cell receptor beta chains below, sequenced in a study of T cell repertoires in cytomegalovirus infection. Their cognate antigens are unknown. TCRdb used MiXCR to reprocess the reads, holding one entry per CDR3 protein. In the table there are about 740,000 distinct CDR3 sequences, about 30% of which are singletons. The material was cultured PBMCs, obtained from culture after CMV antigen stimulation. These receptors were collected from a human donor in good health (CMV status not recorded). Some clones in this sample may be carry-over from other donors' samples.

The rearrangement joins TRBV4-1 to TRBJ2-2; D possibly corresponds to TRBD2 (6 bases). V lost 4 bases, J lost 4 bases, and 16 bases lay in between. The CDR3 is 16 amino acids. The germline gives CDR1 MGHRA, CDR2 YSYEKL. The CDR3 coding sequence is TGCGCCAGCAGCCTGCCGGGAGCGAGTCGCACCGGGGAGCTGTTTTTT. Protein: CASSLPGASRTGELFF.

This clonotype was counted only a few times. V is TRBV2 and J is TRBJ2-3; TRBD2 aligns across 12 bases. Germline assignment: CDR1 SNHLY and CDR2 FYNNEI. J lost 6 bases, V lost 1 base, and 8 bases had no gene match. The CDR3 totals 17 residues. The CDR3 DNA reads TGTGCCAGCAGTGAAGGCCTAGCGGGAGGGCCGGGGGATACGCAGTATTTT. Amino acids: CASSEGLAGGPGDTQYF. The whole variable domain, remainder taken from reference TRBV2 and TRBJ2-3, is EPEVTQTPSHQVTQMGQEVILRCVPISNHLYFYWYRQILGQKVEFLVSFYNNEISEKSEIFDDQFSVERPDGSNFTLKIRSTKLEDSAMYFCASSEGLAGGPGDTQYFGPGTRLTVL.

In regard to this clonotype: This may arise from a read error, as a much more abundant clone is one base away. The chain uses TRBV7-9 and TRBJ1-1; 9 positions match TRBD1. This CDR3 region has 13 residues. The V and J ends lost 1 base and 8 bases, in that order; junction bases with no gene match: 2. Germline CDR1 reads SEHNR; CDR2 reads FQNEAQ (reference sequence). The CDR3 coding sequence is TGTGCCAGCAGCTTAGGGACAGGGGTCGAAGCTTTCTTT. It translates to CASSLGTGVEAFF.

The V and J genes are TRBV6-1 and TRBJ1-2, with D unresolved. Looked up from germline, CDR1 is MNHNS and CDR2 is SASEGT. V shed 5 bases and J shed 3 bases, with 16 bases lying between them. The CDR3 spans 15 residues. In DNA form, the CDR3 reads TGTGCCAGCAGTTACGCAGCGAGCGGGCACTATGGCTACACCTTC. It specifies CASSYAASGHYGYTF.

This clonotype was counted ten times or more. The J gene is TRBJ2-1, the V gene TRBV7-2; 11 bases map to TRBD2. The V gene's germline CDR1 is SGHTA and CDR2 FQGNSA. V dropped 5 bases and J dropped 0; count of bases not matched to a gene: 12. This CDR3 contains 19 residues. This CDR3 is CASSHGLAGWSSSYNEQFF. As DNA, the CDR3 is TGTGCCAGCAGCCACGGACTAGCGGGCTGGTCGAGCTCCTACAATGAGCAGTTCTTC. The full variable domain, its missing parts supplied by reference TRBV7-2 and TRBJ2-1, is GAGVSQSPSNKVTEKGKDVELRCDPISGHTALYWYRQSLGQGLEFLIYFQGNSAPDKSGLPSDRFSAERTGGSVSTLTIQRTQQEDSAVYLCASSHGLAGWSSSYNEQFFGPGTRLTVL.

This clonotype was recorded many times. The rearrangement joins TRBV7-2 to TRBJ1-3, with D unclear. There are 17 residues in the CDR3. V lost 2 bases to trimming and J lost 0 bases, with 14 bases between them. Germline loops: CDR1 SGHTA, CDR2 FQGNSA. The CDR3 loop reads CASSLSPYITSGNTIYF. DNA of the CDR3: TGTGCCAGCAGCTTAAGCCCCTACATCACCTCTGGAAACACCATATATTTT.

V and J are TRBV4-1 and TRBJ2-5, with TRBD2 as a possible D gene (5 bases). V lost 4 bases, J lost 1 base, and 10 bases lay in between. The CDR3 totals 14 residues. CDR1 and CDR2 from the germline V gene are MGHRA and YSYEKL. As DNA, the CDR3 is TGCGCCAGCAGCCCAGAGGACTCCCAAGAGACCCAGTACTTC. It translates to CASSPEDSQETQYF.

This clonotype was counted a few times. V gene TRBV5-1 combines with J gene TRBJ1-1, with 9 bases aligning to TRBD1. The CDR3 runs 17 residues. Germline V CDR1 and CDR2: SGHRS, YFSETQ. Unmatched junction bases numbered 11, after V lost 4 bases and J lost 1 base. As DNA, the CDR3 is TGCGCCAGCAGCCGTCCACGGACAGGGGATTCGAACACTGAAGCTTTCTTT. Encoded protein: CASSRPRTGDSNTEAFF.

The gene calls are TRBV7-9 and TRBJ2-5, with D unclear. Between the trimmed V and J ends, which lost 6 bases and 0 bases, there was a span of 11 bases. The CDR3 runs to 14 residues. The germline V gene has CDR1 SEHNR and CDR2 FQNEAQ (reference sequence). The CDR3 sequence is CASRAGSNQETQYF. The CDR3 DNA sequence: TGTGCCAGCAGGGCCGGATCAAACCAAGAGACCCAGTACTTC. Full variable domain (rest looked up from reference TRBV7-9 and TRBJ2-5): DTGVSQNPRHKITKRGQNVTFRCDPISEHNRLYWYRQTLGQGPEFLTYFQNEAQLEKSRLLSDRFSAERPKGSFSTLEIQRTEQGDSAMYLCASRAGSNQETQYFGPGTRLLVL.

CDR3 region: CASSEGYRVYNSPLHF. In nucleotides, the CDR3 is TGTGCCAGCAGTGAAGGGTACAGGGTGTATAATTCACCCCTCCACTTT. J is TRBJ1-6 and V is TRBV6-1, with D possibly TRBD1 on 6 matching bases. The V gene's germline CDR1 is MNHNS and CDR2 SASEGT. CDR3 length equals 16 residues. The V end lost 1 base, the J end lost 4 bases, and 11 bases lay between the germline ends.